This record concerns one T cell receptor (beta chain) sequence. V gave up 8 bases and J gave up 2 bases, with 19 bases separating them. The V gene's germline CDR1 is WNHNN and CDR2 SYGVQD (reference sequence). This CDR3 comprises 16 residues. Here immunoSEQ multiplex PCR was the method, and the copy in TCRdb shows in-frame clones only, minus some. The table shows just over 300,000 clones, with roughly 87% occurring only once. The entry originates in a study of blood T cell repertoires in COVID-19. The sequence was collected from a man younger than 30 with active or convalescent COVID-19. This chain links TRBV10-1 with TRBJ2-4; a weak D match, TRBD1 (6 bases). Sequenced sample: peripheral blood. CDR3 in amino acids: CASLERDNGPKNIQYF. CDR3 coding DNA: TGCGCCAGCCTGGAAAGGGACAACGGTCCCAAAAACATTCAGTACTTC.